These 6 T cell receptor beta chains came from one sample sequenced in a study of blood T cell repertoires in COVID-19. Profiling relied on immunoSEQ multiplex PCR, and the TCRdb table lists in-frame clones only, not all of them. The sample gives a few hundred thousand clones, roughly four fifths of which show up once; more than 1.5% is in the top ten. The sequenced sample consisted of peripheral blood. These receptor sequences come from a man aged 25-45 years who had recovered from COVID-19.

A remark on this clone: Other DNA sequences in this sample translate to the same CDR3. This chain joins TRBV28 and TRBJ1-1, with TRBD1 as a possible D gene (6 bases). V lost 6 bases and J lost 3, with 14 bases in between. Germline-derived CDR1 and CDR2 are MDHEN and SYDVKM. The CDR3 is 14 amino acids. CDR3 sequence (DNA): TGTGCCAGCAGAAGCTACAGGGCGGACACTGAAGCTTTCTTT. It translates to CASRSYRADTEAFF.

The CDR3 is CASSSRDRVYEQYF. The DNA of the CDR3 is TGTGCCAGCAGTAGCCGGGACAGGGTCTACGAGCAGTACTTC. The rearrangement joins TRBV6-5 to TRBJ2-7, with 9 bases identical to TRBD1. This CDR3 spans 14 amino acids. CDR1 MNHEY and CDR2 SVGAGI come from the germline V gene. V lost 5 bases and J lost 3; bases outside the gene matches: 5.

The V call is TRBV7-9, the J call TRBJ2-3; TRBD2 matches at 13 bases. The ends lost 5 bases at V and 2 bases at J; junction bases unmatched: 4. The CDR3 runs 16 residues. CDR1 and CDR2 (germline): SEHNR, FQNEAQ (reference sequence). The CDR3 DNA reads TGTGCCAGCAGCCGGGGACTAGCGGGGACCACAGATACGCAGTATTTT. It codes for CASSRGLAGTTDTQYF. Complete variable domain (other parts from reference TRBV7-9 and TRBJ2-3): DTGVSQNPRHKITKRGQNVTFRCDPISEHNRLYWYRQTLGQGPEFLTYFQNEAQLEKSRLLSDRFSAERPKGSFSTLEIQRTEQGDSAMYLCASSRGLAGTTDTQYFGPGTRLTVL.

The chain links TRBV7-9 to TRBJ1-1; D gene ambiguous. The V and J ends lost 4 bases and 5 bases respectively, with 17 bases between them. The CDR3 covers 15 residues. Germline values: CDR1 SEHNR, CDR2 FQNEAQ (reference sequence). CDR3 nucleotide sequence: TGTGCCAGCAGCTCCCCGACTTACTCGCCTACTGAAGCTTTCTTT. Protein product: CASSSPTYSPTEAFF.

The V gene is TRBV15, the J gene TRBJ2-1; tentative D call: TRBD1 (5 bases). The CDR3 sequence is 12 residues long. Trimming took off 1 base at V and 10 bases at J, with 8 bases between the two ends. Germline V CDR1 and CDR2: LNHNV, YYDKDF (reference sequence). CDR3 sequence reads: CATSRVSGEQFF. The CDR3 DNA reads as TGTGCCACCAGCAGAGTTTCAGGGGAGCAGTTCTTC.

The chain couples TRBV6-5 to TRBJ1-1, with no clear D. V dropped 8 bases and J dropped 1 base, with 5 bases sitting between them. Per the germline V gene, CDR1 is MNHEY and CDR2 is SVGAGI. CDR3 length equals 11 residues. Here the CDR3 reads CASQANTEAFF. CDR3 nucleotides: TGTGCCAGCCAGGCGAACACTGAAGCTTTCTTT.